The 12 T cell receptor beta chains below come from one sample, sequenced in a study of blood T cell repertoires in COVID-19 (dated by TCRdb to about 2020). Libraries were prepared through the immunoSEQ multiplex PCR assay. This is the immuneACCESS table as TCRdb keeps it, with only in-frame sequences that have V and J called. A part of the clones is gone; compared with another copy, unresolved V genes explain less than half, and the rest is unexplained. The sample includes 220,000 or so clones, with around 90% observed a single time. About 0.8% of the sample comes from the top ten. Sequencing was done on a sample of peripheral blood. These receptors all come from a man in his sixties with COVID-19, enrolled during active disease.

The chain joins TRBV3-1 (or the pseudogene TRBV3-2) to TRBJ1-4, with 7 positions matching TRBD1. Germline V gives CDR1 LGHDT, CDR2 YNNKEL (reference sequence). Trimming cost V 4 bases and J 3 bases; bases outside gene matches: 5. CDR3 length: 15 residues. The CDR3 spells CASSRQGDANEKLFF. CDR3 DNA sequence: TGTGCCAGCAGCCGCCAGGGGGATGCTAATGAAAAACTGTTTTTT.

The rearrangement links TRBV25-1 to TRBJ1-4; 7 positions agree with TRBD1. The ends lost 6 bases at V and 3 bases at J; junction bases unmatched: 7. The CDR3 covers 15 residues. Looked up from germline, CDR1 is MGHDK and CDR2 is SYGVNS. The CDR3 sequence: CASSNRGLPNEKLFF. CDR3 nucleotide sequence: TGTGCCAGCAGCAACAGGGGTTTACCTAATGAAAAACTGTTTTTT.

The sample holds a few counts of this clone. The chain joins TRBV2 to TRBJ2-1, with a tentative D call TRBD2 (6 bases). CDR1 and CDR2 from the germline V gene are SNHLY and FYNNEI. This CDR3 has 13 amino acids. V gave up 4 bases and J gave up 4 bases, with 8 bases separating them. As DNA, the CDR3 is TGTGCCAGCAGTGTGGGGACTTACAATGAGCAGTTCTTC. Protein: CASSVGTYNEQFF.

The J gene is TRBJ2-3, the V gene TRBV19; 11 bases are shared with TRBD2. The CDR3 has 15 residues. From germline, CDR1 is LNHDA and CDR2 SQIVND (reference sequence). V was clipped by 9 bases and J by 2 bases; unmatched bases: 7. Here the CDR3 reads CASRGTSGYTDTQYF. The CDR3 DNA sequence: TGTGCCAGCCGCGGGACTAGCGGTTACACAGATACGCAGTATTTT.

The chain links TRBV11-1 to TRBJ2-7; TRBD2 agrees at 7 bases. V lost 5 bases, J lost 9 bases, and 10 bases stayed unmatched. The CDR3 covers 13 residues. Germline CDR1 and CDR2: SGHAT and FQDESV (reference sequence). CDR3: CASSPRDYIAQYF. CDR3 sequence (DNA): TGTGCCAGCAGCCCCCGGGACTATATTGCGCAGTACTTC.

V is TRBV29-1 and J is TRBJ2-3; weak D call: TRBD2 (5 bases). Trimming pared 3 bases from V and 0 bases from J, leaving 10 bases between. The CDR3 totals 14 residues. Germline values: CDR1 SQVTM, CDR2 ANQGSEA. CDR3 residues: CSVEASGSTDTQYF. The CDR3 region has the DNA TGCAGCGTTGAGGCATCGGGGAGCACAGATACGCAGTATTTT.

This clone was seen more than once but under ten times. J is TRBJ1-5 and V is TRBV2; D may be TRBD1 (6 bases). Trimming stripped 5 bases from V and 3 bases from J, with 17 bases between. The length of the CDR3 is 16 residues. The V gene's germline CDR1 is SNHLY and CDR2 FYNNEI. CDR3 sequence (DNA): TGTGCCAGCAGTCCCGGGAGGGGGGAACTCAATCAGCCCCAGCATTTT. Protein product: CASSPGRGELNQPQHF.

The chain uses TRBV30 and TRBJ1-4; maybe TRBD1 (5 bases). Germline V CDR1 and CDR2: GTSNPN, SVGIG (reference sequence). The V gene lost 2 bases and the J gene lost 3 bases, with 13 bases spanning the gap. CDR3 length: 15 residues. The CDR3 coding sequence is TGTGCCTGGAGTTGGGGTCTGGGGCCTAATGAAAAACTGTTTTTT. Residues: CAWSWGLGPNEKLFF.

This rearrangement joins TRBV9 to TRBJ1-2; no definite D call. The V end lost 0 bases, the J end lost 4 bases, and 16 bases lay between the germline ends. CDR1 is SGDLS, CDR2 YYNGEE, per germline. This CDR3 region has 16 residues. The CDR3 DNA sequence: TGTGCCAGCAGCGTAGAGGGTTCTGCTGGGAGCTATGGCTACACCTTC. Translation gives CASSVEGSAGSYGYTF.

V usage is TRBV5-1 and J usage is TRBJ1-6, with a possible D match to TRBD1 (5 bases). V was trimmed by 5 bases and J by 5 bases, leaving 11 bases between them. The germline gives CDR1 SGHRS, CDR2 YFSETQ. The CDR3 has 14 residues. The CDR3: CASRGGTNNSPLHF. CDR3 DNA: TGCGCCAGCAGGGGGGGAACCAATAATTCACCCCTCCACTTT.

The CDR3: CASSFLSENTGELFF. For the CDR3, the DNA is TGTGCCAGCAGCTTCCTTTCAGAGAACACCGGGGAGCTGTTTTTT. The rearrangement uses TRBV5-6 and TRBJ2-2; D uncertain. Germline CDR1 is SGHDT and CDR2 is YYEEEE. There are 15 residues in the CDR3. Between the trimmed V and J ends, which lost 2 bases and 1 base, there was a span of 9 bases. The full variable domain, its missing parts supplied by reference TRBV5-6 and TRBJ2-2, is DAGVTQSPTHLIKTRGQQVTLRCSPKSGHDTVSWYQQALGQGPQFIFQYYEEEERQRGNFPDRFSGHQFPNYSSELNVNALLLGDSALYLCASSFLSENTGELFFGEGSRLTVL.

The gene calls are TRBV3-1 (or the pseudogene TRBV3-2) and TRBJ1-4, with a tentative D call TRBD1 (5 bases). Trimming cost V 0 bases and J 11 bases, with 7 bases left between them. CDR3 length: 12 amino acids. Germline V lookup: CDR1 LGHDT, CDR2 YNNKEL (reference sequence). The CDR3 sequence: CASSQDTGKLFF. CDR3 DNA sequence: TGTGCCAGCAGCCAAGATACAGGCAAACTGTTTTTT.